What follows are 2 T cell receptor beta chains derived from one specimen sequenced in a study of monozygotic twins with cystic fibrosis. Measured with immunoSEQ multiplex PCR; TCRdb has only the in-frame clones, and not every one. Of some 15,000 clones in the sample, 70% to 90% are singletons; the top ten hold more than 1%. The specimen sequenced was blood. All receptors come from a boy between 10 and 17 years old with cystic fibrosis.

CDR3 residues: CASSVAGLVWGETQYF. Here the CDR3 DNA reads TGTGCCAGCAGCGTAGCGGGACTAGTGTGGGGAGAGACCCAGTACTTC. This chain connects TRBV9 to TRBJ2-5; TRBD2 agrees at 8 bases. Germline values: CDR1 SGDLS, CDR2 YYNGEE. CDR3 length: 16 residues. The J segment lost 4 bases and the V segment lost 0 bases, leaving 8 bases of the junction unmatched. Full variable domain (remainder filled in from reference TRBV9 and TRBJ2-5): DSGVTQTPKHLITATGQRVTLRCSPRSGDLSVYWYQQSLDQGLQFLIQYYNGEERAKGNILERFSAQQFPDLHSELNLSSLELGDSALYFCASSVAGLVWGETQYFGPGTRLLVL.

CDR3 region: CASSSRGQGALGTEAFF. CDR3 nucleotide sequence: TGTGCCAGCTCAAGCCGGGGACAGGGGGCGCTGGGCACTGAAGCTTTCTTT. The chain links TRBV18 to TRBJ1-1, with 12 bases identical to TRBD1. V lost 5 bases, J lost 4 bases, and 11 bases stayed unmatched. The CDR3 covers 17 residues. CDR1 KGHSH and CDR2 LQKENI come from the germline V gene.